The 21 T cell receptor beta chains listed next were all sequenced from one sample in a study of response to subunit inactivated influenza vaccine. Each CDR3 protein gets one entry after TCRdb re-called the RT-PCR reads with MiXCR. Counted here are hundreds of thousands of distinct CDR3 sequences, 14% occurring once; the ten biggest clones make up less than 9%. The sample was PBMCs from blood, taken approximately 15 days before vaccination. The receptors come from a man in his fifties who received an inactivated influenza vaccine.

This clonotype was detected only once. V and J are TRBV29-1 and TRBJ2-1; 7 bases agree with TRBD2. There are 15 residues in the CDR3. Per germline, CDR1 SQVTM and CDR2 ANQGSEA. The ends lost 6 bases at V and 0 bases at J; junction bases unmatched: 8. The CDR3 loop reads CSVSSGANSYNEQFF. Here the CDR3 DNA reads TGCAGCGTCTCTAGCGGAGCGAACTCCTACAATGAGCAGTTCTTC.

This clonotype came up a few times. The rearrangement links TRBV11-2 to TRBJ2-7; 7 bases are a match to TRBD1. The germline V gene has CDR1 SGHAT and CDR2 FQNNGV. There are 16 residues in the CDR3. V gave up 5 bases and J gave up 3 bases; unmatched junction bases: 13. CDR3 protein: CASSRSGTASYYEQYF. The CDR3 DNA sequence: TGTGCCAGCAGCCGCTCCGGGACAGCCAGCTACTACGAGCAGTACTTC.

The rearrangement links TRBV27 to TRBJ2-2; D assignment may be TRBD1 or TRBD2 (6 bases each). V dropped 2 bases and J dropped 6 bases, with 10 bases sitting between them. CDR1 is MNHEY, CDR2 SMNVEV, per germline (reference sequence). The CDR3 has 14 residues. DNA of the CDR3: TGTGCCAGCAGTTTAGAGGGGGGACCCGGGGAGCTGTTTTTT. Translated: CASSLEGGPGELFF.

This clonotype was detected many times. The CDR3 nucleotides are TGCAGTGCCGTGTGGTACGAGCAGTTCTTC. Translated: CSAVWYEQFF. The rearrangement links TRBV20-1 to TRBJ2-1; D is unresolved. This CDR3 spans 10 amino acids. The germline V gene has CDR1 DFQATT and CDR2 SNEGSKA (reference sequence). Trimming shortened V by 6 bases and J by 10 bases, and 10 bases separated the two germline ends.

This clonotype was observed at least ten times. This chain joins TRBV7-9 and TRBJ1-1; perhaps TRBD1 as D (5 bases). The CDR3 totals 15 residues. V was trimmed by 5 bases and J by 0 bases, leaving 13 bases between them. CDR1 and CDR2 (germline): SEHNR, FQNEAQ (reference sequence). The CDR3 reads CASSLSGRLNTEAFF. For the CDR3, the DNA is TGTGCCAGCAGCCTATCAGGGAGGCTGAACACTGAAGCTTTCTTT.

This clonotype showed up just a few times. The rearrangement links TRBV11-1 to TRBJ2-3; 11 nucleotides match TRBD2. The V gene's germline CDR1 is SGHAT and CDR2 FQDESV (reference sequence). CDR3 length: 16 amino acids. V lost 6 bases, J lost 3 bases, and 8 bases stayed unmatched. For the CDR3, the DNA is TGTGCCAGCAGGATTCATAGCGGGGGGGCAACAGATACGCAGTATTTT. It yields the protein CASRIHSGGATDTQYF.

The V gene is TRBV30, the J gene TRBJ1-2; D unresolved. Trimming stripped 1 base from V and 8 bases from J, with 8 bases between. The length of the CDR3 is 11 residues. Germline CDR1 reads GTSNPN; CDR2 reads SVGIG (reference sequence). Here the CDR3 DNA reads TGTGCCTGGAGTGCGGGAGCAGGCTACACCTTC. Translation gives CAWSAGAGYTF.

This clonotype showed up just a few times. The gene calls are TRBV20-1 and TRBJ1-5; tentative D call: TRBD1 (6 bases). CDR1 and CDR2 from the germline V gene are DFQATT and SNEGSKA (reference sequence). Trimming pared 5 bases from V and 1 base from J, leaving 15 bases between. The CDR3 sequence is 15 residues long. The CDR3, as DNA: TGCAGTGCTCCCTCGGGGGGGGCGAGCAATCAGCCCCAGCATTTT. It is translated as CSAPSGGASNQPQHF.

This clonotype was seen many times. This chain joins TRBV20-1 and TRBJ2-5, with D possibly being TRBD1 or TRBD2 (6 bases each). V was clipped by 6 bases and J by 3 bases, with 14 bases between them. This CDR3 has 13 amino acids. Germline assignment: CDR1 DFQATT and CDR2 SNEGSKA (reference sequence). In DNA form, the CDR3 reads TGCAGTGCACCCGTGGGGGGCGAAGAGACCCAGTACTTC. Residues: CSAPVGGEETQYF.

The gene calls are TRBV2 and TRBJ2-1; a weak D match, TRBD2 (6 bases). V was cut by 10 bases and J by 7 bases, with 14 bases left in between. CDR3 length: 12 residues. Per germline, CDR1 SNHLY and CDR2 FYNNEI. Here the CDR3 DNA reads TGTGCCAACCGAAGGCGGGGTAATGAGCAGTTCTTC. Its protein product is CANRRRGNEQFF. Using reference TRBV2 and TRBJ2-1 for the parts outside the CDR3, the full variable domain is EPEVTQTPSHQVTQMGQEVILRCVPISNHLYFYWYRQILGQKVEFLVSFYNNEISEKSEIFDDQFSVERPDGSNFTLKIRSTKLEDSAMYFCANRRRGNEQFFGPGTRLTVL.

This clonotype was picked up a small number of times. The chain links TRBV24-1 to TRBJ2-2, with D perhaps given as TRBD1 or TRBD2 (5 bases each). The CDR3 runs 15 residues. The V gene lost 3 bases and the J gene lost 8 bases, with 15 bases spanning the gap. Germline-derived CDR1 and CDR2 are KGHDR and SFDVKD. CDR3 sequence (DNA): TGTGCCACCAGTGATCAAACCCCAGGGAGAGGGGAGCTGTTTTTT. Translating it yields CATSDQTPGRGELFF.

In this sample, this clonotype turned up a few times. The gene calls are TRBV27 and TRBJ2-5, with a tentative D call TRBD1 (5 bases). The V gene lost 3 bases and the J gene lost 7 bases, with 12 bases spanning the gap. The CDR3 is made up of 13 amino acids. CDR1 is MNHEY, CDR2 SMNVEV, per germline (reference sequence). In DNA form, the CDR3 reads TGTGCCAGCAGTTTGGTGGGGCCGGGGACCCAGTACTTC. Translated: CASSLVGPGTQYF.

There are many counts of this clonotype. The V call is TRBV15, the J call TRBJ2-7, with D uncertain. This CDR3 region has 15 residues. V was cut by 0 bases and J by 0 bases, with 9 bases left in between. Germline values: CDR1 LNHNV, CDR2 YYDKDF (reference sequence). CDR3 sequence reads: CATSRDYGGSYEQYF. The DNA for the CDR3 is TGTGCCACCAGCAGAGATTATGGCGGCTCCTACGAGCAGTACTTC.

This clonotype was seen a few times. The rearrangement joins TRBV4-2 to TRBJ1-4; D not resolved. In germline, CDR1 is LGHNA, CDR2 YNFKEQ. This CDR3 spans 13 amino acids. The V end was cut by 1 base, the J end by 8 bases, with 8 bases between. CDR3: CASSQGSEEKLFF. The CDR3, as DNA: TGTGCCAGCAGCCAAGGATCAGAGGAAAAACTGTTTTTT.

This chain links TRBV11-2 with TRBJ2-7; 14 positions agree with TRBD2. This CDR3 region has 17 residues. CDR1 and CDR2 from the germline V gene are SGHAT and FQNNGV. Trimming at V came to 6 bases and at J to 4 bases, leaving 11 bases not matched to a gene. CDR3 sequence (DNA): TGTGCCAGCAGTTCCCTCCCGGGACTAGCGGGAGATTACGAGCAGTACTTC. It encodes CASSSLPGLAGDYEQYF.

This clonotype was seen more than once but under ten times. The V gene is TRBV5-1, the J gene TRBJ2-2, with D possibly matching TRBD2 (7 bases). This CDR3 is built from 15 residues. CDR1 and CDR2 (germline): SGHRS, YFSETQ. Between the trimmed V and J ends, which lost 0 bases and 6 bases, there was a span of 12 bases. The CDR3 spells CASSLVGGHPGELFF. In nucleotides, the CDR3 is TGCGCCAGCAGCTTGGTCGGGGGGCATCCCGGGGAGCTGTTTTTT.

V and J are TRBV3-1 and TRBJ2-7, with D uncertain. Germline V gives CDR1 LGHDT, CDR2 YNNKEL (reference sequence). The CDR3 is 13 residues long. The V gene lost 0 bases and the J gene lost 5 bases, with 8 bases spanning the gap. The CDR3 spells CASSQEQRNEQYF. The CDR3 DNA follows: TGTGCCAGCAGCCAAGAACAGAGGAACGAGCAGTACTTC.

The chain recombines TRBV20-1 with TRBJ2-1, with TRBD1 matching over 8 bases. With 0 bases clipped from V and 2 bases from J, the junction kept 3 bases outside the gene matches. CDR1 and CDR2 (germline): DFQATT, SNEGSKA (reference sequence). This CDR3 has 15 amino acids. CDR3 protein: CSARDGGQAYNEQFF. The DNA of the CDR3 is TGCAGTGCTAGAGATGGGGGACAGGCCTACAATGAGCAGTTCTTC.

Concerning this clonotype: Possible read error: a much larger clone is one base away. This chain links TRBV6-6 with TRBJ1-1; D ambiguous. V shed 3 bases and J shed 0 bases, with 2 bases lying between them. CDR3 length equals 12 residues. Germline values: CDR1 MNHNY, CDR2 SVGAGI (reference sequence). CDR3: CASSYVNTEAFF. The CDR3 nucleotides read TGTGCCAGCAGTTATGTGAACACTGAAGCTTTCTTT.

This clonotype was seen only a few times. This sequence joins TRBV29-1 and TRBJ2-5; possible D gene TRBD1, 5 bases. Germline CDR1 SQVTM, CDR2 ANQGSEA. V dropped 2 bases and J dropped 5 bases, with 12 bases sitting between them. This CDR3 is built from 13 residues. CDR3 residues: CSVEYQGAETQYF. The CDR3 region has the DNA TGCAGCGTTGAATACCAGGGTGCCGAGACCCAGTACTTC.

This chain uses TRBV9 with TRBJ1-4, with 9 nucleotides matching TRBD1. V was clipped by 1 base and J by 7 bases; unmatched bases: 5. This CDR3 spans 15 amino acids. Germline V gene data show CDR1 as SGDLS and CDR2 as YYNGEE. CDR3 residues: CASSVTGGEGEKLFF. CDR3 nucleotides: TGTGCCAGCAGCGTAACAGGGGGCGAAGGTGAAAAACTGTTTTTT.